Following are 10 T cell receptor beta chains from one sample sequenced in a study of regulatory T cells in long-lasting Graves disease. The time point: newly diagnosed GD, antithyroid drugs for less than 3 months. RNA from PBMCs was the source of the TCR library. Combining iRepertoire HTBI primers with Arm-PCR of CDR3 regions, the authors built TCR beta libraries. Each CDR3 protein is one row after TCRdb ran MiXCR on the multiplex PCR reads. The data show approximately 310,000 distinct CDR3 sequences, with about a sixth seen just once and about 40% held by the top ten. The sequences come from peripheral blood mononuclear cells (PBMCs), collected at new diagnosis, from a patient treated with antithyroid drugs. The receptors come from a female donor with Graves disease.

Only a few counts were recorded for this clonotype. The rearrangement links TRBV28 to TRBJ2-7; D is undetermined. CDR3 size: 14 residues. V lost 6 bases and J 2 bases, leaving 14 bases between the germline ends. Germline V CDR1 and CDR2: MDHEN, SYDVKM. The CDR3: CASSSDGPPYEQYF. The CDR3 DNA is TGTGCCAGCAGCTCGGACGGCCCCCCCTACGAGCAGTACTTC.

This clonotype has a count of ten or more. The gene calls are TRBV6-5 and TRBJ2-7, with D possibly TRBD1 on 5 matching bases. V was clipped by 2 bases and J by 2 bases, with 7 bases between them. Germline V gene lookup returns CDR1 MNHEY and CDR2 SVGAGI. CDR3 length: 13 amino acids. The CDR3 DNA is TGTGCCAGCAGTTACCAAGGGGCCTACGAGCAGTACTTC. It encodes CASSYQGAYEQYF.

This clonotype was observed at least ten times. The chain joins TRBV5-7 to TRBJ1-6; TRBD1 matches 7 bases. TRBV5-7 falls under the ORF class, with uncertain function. This CDR3 comprises 14 residues. Trimming took 2 bases from V and 5 from J; bases not matched to a gene: 1. The CDR3 bases are TGTGCCAGCAGCTTTACAGGGGATAATTCACCCCTCCACTTT. This codes for CASSFTGDNSPLHF.

The chain combines TRBV3-1 with TRBJ2-3; 8 bases map to TRBD2. This CDR3 region has 16 residues. V gave up 1 base and J gave up 1 base; unmatched junction bases: 4. Per germline, CDR1 LGHDT and CDR2 YNNKEL (reference sequence). The CDR3, as DNA: TGTGCCAGCAGCCAAGCGGGAGGGTCAGGCACAGATACGCAGTATTTT. Translating gives CASSQAGGSGTDTQYF.

This clonotype showed up many times. The CDR3 reads CASSSPQAKDIQYF. The CDR3 DNA is TGTGCCAGCAGTTCACCCCAAGCCAAGGACATTCAGTACTTC. The chain combines TRBV28 with TRBJ2-4; D unresolved. CDR3 length equals 14 residues. The germline CDR1 and CDR2 sequences are MDHEN and SYDVKM. The germline V and J ends were trimmed by 4 bases and 8 bases, with 15 bases remaining between them.

This clonotype was observed at least ten times. This sequence joins TRBV3-1 and TRBJ2-2; D call uncertain. V was clipped by 3 bases and J by 1 base, with 6 bases between them. The CDR3 runs 14 residues. Looked up from germline, CDR1 is LGHDT and CDR2 is YNNKEL (reference sequence). CDR3 sequence reads: CASSHRQNTGELFF. In DNA form, the CDR3 reads TGTGCCAGCAGCCACCGTCAGAACACCGGGGAGCTGTTTTTT.

This clonotype was recorded once. Since a much larger clone is just one base distant, this may be a read error. V usage is TRBV20-1 and J usage is TRBJ2-7; D not resolved. The CDR3 has 15 amino acids. The ends were cut back, 4 bases at V and 7 bases at J, with 23 bases in the middle. Germline values: CDR1 DFQATT, CDR2 SNEGSKA (reference sequence). The CDR3 region has the DNA TGCAGTGCTACCCCCCTGGCAGATAGTTACAATGAGCAGTACTTC. It specifies CSATPLADSYNEQYF.

This clonotype has a count of ten or more. The rearrangement uses TRBV28 and TRBJ1-2; possible D gene TRBD1, 5 bases. Germline lookup yields CDR1 MDHEN and CDR2 SYDVKM. Trimming stripped 6 bases from V and 2 bases from J, with 16 bases between. This CDR3 is 15 amino acids long. The CDR3 region is CASRAPTGTNYGYTF. The CDR3 DNA sequence: TGTGCCAGCAGAGCCCCCACCGGGACCAACTATGGCTACACCTTC.

This clonotype was seen at least ten times. The rearrangement links TRBV9 to TRBJ1-5; unclear D gene. Per germline, CDR1 SGDLS and CDR2 YYNGEE. The CDR3 loop spans 17 amino acids. V was trimmed by 7 bases and J by 0 bases, leaving 20 bases between them. The CDR3 region has the DNA TGTGCCAGCCTCAATGGCCCCATACGGTATAGCAATCAGCCCCAGCATTTT. Translating it yields CASLNGPIRYSNQPQHF.

V and J are TRBV11-1 and TRBJ2-2; 8 bases match TRBD2. V shed 5 bases and J 7 bases; nucleotides not matched to a gene: 12. This CDR3 comprises 16 residues. The germline V gene has CDR1 SGHAT and CDR2 FQDESV (reference sequence). The CDR3 reads CASSKEWGLVGGELFF. The CDR3 DNA is TGTGCCAGCAGCAAAGAGTGGGGACTAGTTGGCGGGGAGCTGTTTTTT.